Below are 19 T cell receptor beta chains sequenced from a single sample in a study of T cell responses to AZD1222 COVID-19 vaccine. TCRdb keeps only in-frame clones here, not all; method: immunoSEQ multiplex PCR. The sample includes approximately 74,000 clones, roughly 80% seen only once; the top ten take 2.9%. Sequenced material: peripheral blood, taken on day 0 of AZD1222 vaccination. These TCRs come from an adult in good health.

The CDR3: CASSIPGQNEQYF. In nucleotides, the CDR3 is TGTGCCAGCAGTATCCCGGGACAAAACGAGCAGTACTTC. V gene TRBV27 combines with J gene TRBJ2-7, with a tentative D call TRBD1 (6 bases). Trimming cost V 5 bases and J 5 bases, with 13 bases left between them. Germline CDR1 reads MNHEY; CDR2 reads SMNVEV (reference sequence). This CDR3 contains 13 residues.

This clone was counted once. The V and J genes are TRBV5-1 and TRBJ1-6, with a weak D call TRBD1 (6 bases). This CDR3 has 15 residues. The V and J ends lost 0 bases and 7 bases respectively, with 11 bases between them. CDR1 SGHRS and CDR2 YFSETQ come from the germline V gene. The CDR3 region is CASSLATGYNSPLHF. CDR3 nucleotide sequence: TGCGCCAGCAGCTTGGCGACAGGCTACAATTCACCCCTCCACTTT.

This chain uses TRBV4-3 with TRBJ1-6; no reliable D call. This CDR3 contains 16 residues. Trimming took off 0 bases at V and 9 bases at J, with 15 bases between the two ends. Germline-derived CDR1 and CDR2 are LGHNA and YSLEER. CDR3 nucleotide sequence: TGCGCCAGCAGCCAAGATCGGCCAGGCTTGGGTTCACCCCTCCACTTT. Translating it yields CASSQDRPGLGSPLHF.

CDR3 bases: TGTGCCAGCAGTAAGGACAGGGACTATGGCTACACCTTC. This encodes CASSKDRDYGYTF. The V and J genes are TRBV12-3 or TRBV12-4 and TRBJ1-2; 8 bases agree with TRBD1. The CDR3 contains 13 residues. J was trimmed by 3 bases and V by 5 bases; bases with no gene match: 2.

The V gene is TRBV7-9, the J gene TRBJ2-7; tentative D call: TRBD2 (6 bases). CDR3 size: 14 residues. Per the germline V gene, CDR1 is SEHNR and CDR2 is FQNEAQ (reference sequence). V was trimmed by 0 bases and J by 0 bases, leaving 6 bases between them. DNA of the CDR3: TGTGCCAGCAGCTTAGCGGGGGGCTCCTACGAGCAGTACTTC. Protein: CASSLAGGSYEQYF.

This clone was seen a few times. The CDR3: CASSLVVSGLGNTIYF. The DNA of the CDR3 is TGCGCCAGCAGCTTGGTGGTTTCGGGTCTCGGAAACACCATATATTTT. The chain links TRBV5-1 to TRBJ1-3; D is ambiguous. Trimming shortened V by 0 bases and J by 4 bases, and 14 bases separated the two germline ends. The CDR3 is 16 amino acids. Germline values: CDR1 SGHRS, CDR2 YFSETQ.

The chain has TRBV5-5 and TRBJ2-7; the D is unclear. Germline CDR1 SGHKS, CDR2 YYEKEE (reference sequence). Trimming cost V 3 bases and J 4 bases, with 5 bases left between them. This CDR3 is 11 amino acids long. CDR3 nucleotides: TGTGCCAGCAGCTCGACGTACGAGCAGTACTTC. Its translation: CASSSTYEQYF.

The rearrangement joins TRBV6-2 or TRBV6-3 to TRBJ2-1, with TRBD2 matching over 14 bases. Germline-derived CDR1 and CDR2 are MNHEY and SVGEGT. The CDR3 contains 18 residues. V trimming: 0 bases; J trimming: 9 bases; junction bases outside the gene matches: 10. The CDR3 DNA follows: TGTGCCAGCAGTTACTCGAGACTAGCGGGAGGGAGCCCGGGTGAGCAGTTCTTC. Its protein product is CASSYSRLAGGSPGEQFF.

V and J are TRBV3-1 (or the pseudogene TRBV3-2) and TRBJ2-1; perhaps D is TRBD1 or TRBD2 (5 bases each). Looked up from germline, CDR1 is LGHDT and CDR2 is YNNKEL (reference sequence). CDR3 length equals 16 residues. V gave up 5 bases and J gave up 5 bases, with 19 bases separating them. CDR3 residues: CASSIPGDPEDNEQFF. The CDR3 nucleotides read TGTGCCAGCAGCATCCCCGGGGACCCGGAGGACAATGAGCAGTTCTTC.

This chain uses TRBV19 with TRBJ1-4; D is uncertain. V lost 0 bases, J lost 5 bases, and 7 bases lay in between. Per the germline V gene, CDR1 is LNHDA and CDR2 is SQIVND (reference sequence). The CDR3 has 14 residues. The CDR3 loop reads CASSIDPRNEKLFF. CDR3 DNA: TGTGCCAGTAGTATAGATCCCAGGAATGAAAAACTGTTTTTT.

V gene TRBV7-2 combines with J gene TRBJ1-6, with a weak D call TRBD1 (6 bases). CDR3 length: 15 residues. Germline-derived CDR1 and CDR2 are SGHTA and FQGNSA. Trimming pared 4 bases from V and 4 bases from J, leaving 11 bases between. The CDR3 coding sequence is TGTGCCAGCAGCTCCAAACAGGGTTATAATTCACCCCTCCACTTT. It yields the protein CASSSKQGYNSPLHF. Combining the CDR3 with reference TRBV7-2 and TRBJ1-6 gives the whole variable domain GAGVSQSPSNKVTEKGKDVELRCDPISGHTALYWYRQSLGQGLEFLIYFQGNSAPDKSGLPSDRFSAERTGGSVSTLTIQRTQQEDSAVYLCASSSKQGYNSPLHFGNGTRLTVT.

The chain uses TRBV7-8 and TRBJ2-1, with 7 bases fitting TRBD2. From germline, CDR1 is SGHVS and CDR2 FQNEAQ. Trimming at V came to 2 bases and at J to 5 bases, leaving 3 bases not matched to a gene. The CDR3 runs 14 residues. CDR3 in amino acids: CASSLPGLHNEQFF. The CDR3 bases are TGTGCCAGCAGCTTACCGGGACTACACAATGAGCAGTTCTTC. Complete variable domain (other parts from reference TRBV7-8 and TRBJ2-1): GAGVSQSPRYKVAKRGQDVALRCDPISGHVSLFWYQQALGQGPEFLTYFQNEAQLDKSGLPSDRFFAERPEGSVSTLKIQRTQQEDSAVYLCASSLPGLHNEQFFGPGTRLTVL.

The V call is TRBV7-2, the J call TRBJ1-3; no definite D call. Trimming removed 2 bases at V and 0 bases at J, with 11 bases between. CDR3 length: 16 amino acids. Germline lookup yields CDR1 SGHTA and CDR2 FQGNSA. In DNA form, the CDR3 reads TGTGCCAGCAGCTTATCTTCACCTAGCTCTGGAAACACCATATATTTT. It encodes CASSLSSPSSGNTIYF. The full variable domain, in which reference TRBV7-2 and TRBJ1-3 provide the parts outside the CDR3, is GAGVSQSPSNKVTEKGKDVELRCDPISGHTALYWYRQSLGQGLEFLIYFQGNSAPDKSGLPSDRFSAERTGGSVSTLTIQRTQQEDSAVYLCASSLSSPSSGNTIYFGEGSWLTVV.

The rearrangement joins TRBV11-2 to TRBJ2-1; maybe TRBD1 (6 bases). Trimming removed 6 bases from V and 6 bases from J, with 21 bases in between. This CDR3 spans 16 amino acids. The germline CDR1 and CDR2 sequences are SGHAT and FQNNGV. DNA for the CDR3: TGTGCCAGCAGGTCCCTCCTCGGACAGAAGGGCAATGAGCAGTTCTTC. Translating gives CASRSLLGQKGNEQFF.

This chain uses TRBV4-3 with TRBJ1-4; D not certain. Trimming pared 0 bases from V and 7 bases from J, leaving 12 bases between. Germline V gene data show CDR1 as LGHNA and CDR2 as YSLEER. CDR3 length equals 15 residues. CDR3 protein: CASSQDKGMAEKLFF. CDR3 DNA: TGCGCCAGCAGCCAAGATAAAGGGATGGCTGAAAAACTGTTTTTT.

The chain combines TRBV5-4 with TRBJ2-2; perhaps TRBD2 as D (6 bases). CDR3 length: 15 amino acids. V lost 4 bases and J lost 6, with 16 bases in between. In germline, CDR1 is SGHNT, CDR2 YYREEE (reference sequence). The CDR3 sequence: CASSLSSPGAGELFF. The CDR3 bases are TGTGCCAGCAGCCTATCTAGTCCGGGAGCCGGGGAGCTGTTTTTT. The complete variable domain, with remaining parts taken from reference TRBV5-4 and TRBJ2-2, reads ETGVTQSPTHLIKTRGQQVTLRCSSQSGHNTVSWYQQALGQGPQFIFQYYREEENGRGNFPPRFSGLQFPNYSSELNVNALELDDSALYLCASSLSSPGAGELFFGEGSRLTVL.

In this sample, this clone turned up once. The rearrangement uses TRBV10-3 and TRBJ2-7, with D perhaps TRBD1 (5 bases). Germline assignment: CDR1 ENHRY and CDR2 SYGVKD. Trimming stripped 6 bases from V and 0 bases from J, with 15 bases between. There are 15 residues in the CDR3. The DNA of the CDR3 is TGTGCCATCAGGAGACAGACAGAGATCTCCTACGAGCAGTACTTC. Translating gives CAIRRQTEISYEQYF.

The V call is TRBV7-2, the J call TRBJ2-7, with 13 bases that match TRBD2. The CDR3 extends over 15 amino acids. The germline CDR1 and CDR2 sequences are SGHTA and FQGNSA. Trimming removed 2 bases from V and 5 bases from J; junction bases left unmatched: 3. The CDR3 DNA reads as TGTGCCAGCAGCTTAAAAGGGACTAGCGGGAACGAGCAGTACTTC. This gives the protein CASSLKGTSGNEQYF.

V gene TRBV30 combines with J gene TRBJ1-3, with D possibly matching TRBD1 (5 bases). Germline CDR1 is GTSNPN and CDR2 is SVGIG (reference sequence). This CDR3 region has 14 residues. Deletions cut 3 bases from V and 3 bases from J, with 12 bases between. CDR3 nucleotide sequence: TGTGCCTGGAGCGGGGGATCCGTTGGAAACACCATATATTTT. Its translation is CAWSGGSVGNTIYF.